The T cell receptor (beta chain) under discussion was sequenced for a study of T cells expressing NK-cell markers (dated by TCRdb to 2020 to 2022). Concerning the study at large: In sorted CD3+CD56+NKG2C+, CD3+CD56+NKG2C- and CD3+CD56-NKG2C+ T-cell subsets from roughly 8 donors, TCR beta-chain repertoires were profiled. Among the eight sequenced donors, seven were HCMV-seropositive and one was HCMV-seronegative. The eight sequenced donors were randomly selected healthy volunteers, three men and five women. Libraries were sequenced as 2 x 150 bp reads on Illumina HiSeq 2000/2500, MiSeq or NextSeq.

To determine HCMV serostatus, a commercial ELISA kit was used to detect HCMV-specific IgG in serum. Peripheral blood mononuclear cells were isolated from blood by Ficoll density gradient centrifugation. Sequencing used an Illumina HiSeq 2000. 5'RACE template switching, by which a universal primer site and unique molecular identifiers were added, was used to make TCR beta cDNA libraries. Priming for cDNA synthesis came from the TCR beta constant segment, and two successive PCR amplification steps followed. In the source study's methods: MIGEC was used to demultiplex reads and group the reads by UMI, and MiTCR was used to assemble and quantify clonotypes. To exclude erroneous sequences, only TCR cDNA sequences supported by at least two reads were retained. The tcR package was used for downstream repertoire analysis, and clonotypes were matched across fractions by CDR3 nucleotide sequence plus V segment. VDJmatch was used to annotate antigen specificity against VDJdb, with one amino acid substitution in CDR3 permitted. Following TCRdb reprocessing, every CDR3 protein sequence forms one entry, and DNA is not provided. What appears here as the V and J calls and clone size reflects TCRdb's work, not the paper's. This sample's records show roughly 380,000 distinct CDR3 sequences. The ten most abundant clones make up around 4.9% of the sample.

What the study reported, not specific to this receptor: In six donors, the dominant CD3+CD56+NKG2C+ clonotypes were found to rank among the top 10 CD8+ clonotypes and to make up roughly 1.0-8% of CD8+ T cells. Those dominant clonotypes were again the most abundant among CD3+CD56-NKG2C+ cells in a handful of donors, at roughly 25-65%. It remained unclear whether the expanded NKG2C-expressing T cell clones were specific for HCMV antigens.

Note on this clonotype: This receptor's antigen is unknown.

Per the germline V gene, MGHRA is the CDR1 and YSYEKL is the CDR2. Taken from cysteine to phenylalanine, the CDR3 has 17 residues. Only the protein is available. This chain joins TRBV4-1 to TRBJ1-4. This TCR was sampled from a man between 18 and 69 years old in good health. The sequencing sample was made of blood T cells: a sorted CD56 or NKG2C T cell subset, CD4+ or CD8+ T cells, or bulk PBMC T cells (not recorded which). CDR3 reads: CASSQDWAGALTEKLFF.